The next 6 T cell receptor beta chains were all read from a single sample in a study of shared clonotypes between healthy human individuals. The method was immunoSEQ multiplex PCR; TCRdb's version includes in-frame clones alone and lacks a portion of them. The sample carries fewer than 2.5 million clones, roughly 93% recorded once. The sequencing input was naive CD4+ T cells from PBMCs. Subset of the sample: CD45RA+ positively selected. Receptor source: a man aged 18 to 30 in good health. Some clones in this sample may be carry-over from other donors' samples.

The chain has TRBV4-2 and TRBJ1-4; no reliable D call. The V gene's germline CDR1 is LGHNA and CDR2 YNFKEQ. This CDR3 is built from 16 residues. Trimming shortened V by 5 bases and J by 6 bases, and 19 bases separated the two germline ends. The CDR3 DNA reads as TGTGCCAGCAGCACCGGGGAGGGCCGTTGGGATGAAAAACTGTTTTTT. Its protein is CASSTGEGRWDEKLFF.

The rearrangement joins TRBV19 to TRBJ2-3; perhaps TRBD2 as D (5 bases). The ends were cut back, 6 bases at V and 8 bases at J, with 12 bases in the middle. This CDR3 contains 12 residues. Germline V CDR1 and CDR2: LNHDA, SQIVND (reference sequence). CDR3 sequence: CASSPLRGTQYF. In DNA, the CDR3 is TGTGCCAGTAGCCCATTACGGGGTACGCAGTATTTT.

The J gene is TRBJ2-5, the V gene TRBV20-1; D is unresolved. The J call may be in error: the DNA end matches TRBJ2-7 better. The length of the CDR3 is 11 residues. In germline, CDR1 is DFQATT, CDR2 SNEGSKA (reference sequence). The CDR3 DNA reads TGCACCTGCACGGATATCTACGAGCAGTACTTC. It yields the protein CTCTDIYEQYF.

The chain combines TRBV6-5 with TRBJ1-4, with D maybe TRBD1 (6 bases). Trimming removed 6 bases from V and 6 bases from J, with 17 bases in between. Per the germline V gene, CDR1 is MNHEY and CDR2 is SVGAGI. The CDR3 sequence is 15 residues long. The CDR3 region has the DNA TGTGCCAGCAGGGACCTACAGGGAGGGCATGAAAAACTGTTTTTT. Amino acids: CASRDLQGGHEKLFF.

V and J are TRBV28 and TRBJ2-2; D is possibly TRBD1 (6 bases). The CDR3 covers 15 residues. Per germline, CDR1 MDHEN and CDR2 SYDVKM. V lost 6 bases and J 3 bases, leaving 14 bases between the germline ends. CDR3 protein: CASRFRDTYTGELFF. CDR3 nucleotide sequence: TGTGCCAGCAGATTCCGGGACACGTACACCGGGGAGCTGTTTTTT. Drawing the rest from reference TRBV28 and TRBJ2-2, the complete variable domain is DVKVTQSSRYLVKRTGEKVFLECVQDMDHENMFWYRQDPGLGLRLIYFSYDVKMKEKGDIPEGYSVSREKKERFSLILESASTNQTSMYLCASRFRDTYTGELFFGEGSRLTVL.

The chain couples TRBV6-7 to TRBJ2-7; TRBD1 matches at 8 bases. TRBV6-7 is given ORF status, its function remaining uncertain. The length of the CDR3 is 13 residues. The J segment lost 4 bases and the V segment lost 6 bases, leaving 5 bases of the junction unmatched. The CDR3 loop reads CASSQQGVYEQYF. The CDR3 region has the DNA TGTGCCAGCAGCCAACAGGGGGTGTACGAGCAGTACTTC.